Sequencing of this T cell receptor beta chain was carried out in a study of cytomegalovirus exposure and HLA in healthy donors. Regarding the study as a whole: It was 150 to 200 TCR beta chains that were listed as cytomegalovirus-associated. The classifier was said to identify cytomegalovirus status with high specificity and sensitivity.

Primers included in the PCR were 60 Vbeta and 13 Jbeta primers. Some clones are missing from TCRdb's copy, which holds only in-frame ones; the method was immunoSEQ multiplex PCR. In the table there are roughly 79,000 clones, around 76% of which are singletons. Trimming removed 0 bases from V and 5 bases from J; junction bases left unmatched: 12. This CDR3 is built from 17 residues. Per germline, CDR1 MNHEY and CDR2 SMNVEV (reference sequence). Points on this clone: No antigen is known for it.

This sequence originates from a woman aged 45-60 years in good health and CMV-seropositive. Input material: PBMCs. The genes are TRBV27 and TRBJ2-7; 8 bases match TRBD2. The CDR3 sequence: CASSLSARAGGLHEQYF. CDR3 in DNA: TGTGCCAGCAGTTTATCGGCCCGTGCGGGAGGACTCCACGAGCAGTACTTC.